This T cell receptor beta chain derives from a study of T cells after yellow fever vaccination. Points from the study as a whole: Repertoires sorted by FACS could include abundant clonotypes that are contaminants from the bulk population.

Trimming removed 1 base from V and 4 bases from J, with 19 bases in between. Looked up from germline, CDR1 is LGHNA and CDR2 is YSLEER. The CDR3 contains 17 residues. TCRdb reanalysed the 5' RACE reads using MiXCR and keeps one entry per CDR3 protein. This sample has about 430,000 distinct CDR3 sequences, with 15% to 20% found just once. Concerning this clonotype itself: Antigen: not known.

The TCR sequence derives from a man between 18 and 35 years old who received the YFV17D yellow fever vaccine. The sequencing here drew on PBMCs, taken before the yellow fever booster vaccination. The chain has TRBV4-3 and TRBJ2-5, with D perhaps matching TRBD2 (6 bases). CDR3 in DNA: TGCGCCAGCAGCCAAGTGTACGCCGGGGGATTGGGAGAGACCCAGTACTTC. This sequence encodes CASSQVYAGGLGETQYF.